Sequencing of this TCR beta chain was carried out in a study of T-cell reconstitution after alpha-beta-depleted transplantation in children. Construction of the TCRbeta library involved unique molecular identifiers. TCRdb re-called the PCR reads with MiXCR, one entry per CDR3 protein. Here the sample spans roughly 70,000 distinct CDR3 sequences, roughly 4.4% being singletons. This clonotype has at least ten counts. J gave up 7 bases and V 5 bases, and 6 bases lay outside the gene matches. CDR3 length: 14 amino acids. The germline gives CDR1 SGHVS, CDR2 FNYEAQ. The chain combines TRBV7-6 with TRBJ1-4; 8 nucleotides agree with TRBD1. This sequence was found in a boy younger than two who had a stem cell transplant for acute myeloid leukemia, so the T cells may come from the graft donor. The specimen comprised PBMCs, mostly from graft donor cells, sampled 180 days after TCRalphabeta/CD19-depleted stem cell transplant. The CDR3 region has the DNA TGTGCCAGCAGCACAGGGGGGAGGGGTGAAAAACTGTTTTTT. It is translated as CASSTGGRGEKLFF.